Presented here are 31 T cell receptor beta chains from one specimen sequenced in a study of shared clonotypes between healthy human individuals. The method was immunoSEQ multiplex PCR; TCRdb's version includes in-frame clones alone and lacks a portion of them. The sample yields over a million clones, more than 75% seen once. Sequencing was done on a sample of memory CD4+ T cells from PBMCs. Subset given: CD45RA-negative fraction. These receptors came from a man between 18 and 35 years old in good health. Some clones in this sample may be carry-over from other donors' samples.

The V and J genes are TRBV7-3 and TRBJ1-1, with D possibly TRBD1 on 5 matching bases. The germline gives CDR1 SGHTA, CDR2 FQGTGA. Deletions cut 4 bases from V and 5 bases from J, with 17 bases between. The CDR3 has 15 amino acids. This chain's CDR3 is CASSSIGGSGTEAFF. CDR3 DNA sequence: TGTGCCAGCAGCTCCATCGGGGGTAGTGGGACTGAAGCTTTCTTT.

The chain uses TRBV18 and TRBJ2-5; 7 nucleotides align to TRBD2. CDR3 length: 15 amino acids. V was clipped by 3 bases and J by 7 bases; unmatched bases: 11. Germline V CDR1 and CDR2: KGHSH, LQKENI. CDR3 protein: CASSPGGGAEGTQYF. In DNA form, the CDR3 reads TGTGCCAGCTCACCTGGCGGGGGTGCCGAAGGGACCCAGTACTTC.

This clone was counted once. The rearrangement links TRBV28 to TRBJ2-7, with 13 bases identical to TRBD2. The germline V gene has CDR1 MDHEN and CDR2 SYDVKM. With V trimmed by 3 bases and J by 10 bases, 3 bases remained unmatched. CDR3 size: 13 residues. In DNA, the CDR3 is TGTGCCAGCAGTTTGACTAGCGGGGGGATCCAGTACTTC. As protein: CASSLTSGGIQYF. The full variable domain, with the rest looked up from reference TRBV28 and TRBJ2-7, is DVKVTQSSRYLVKRTGEKVFLECVQDMDHENMFWYRQDPGLGLRLIYFSYDVKMKEKGDIPEGYSVSREKKERFSLILESASTNQTSMYLCASSLTSGGIQYFGPGTRLTVT.

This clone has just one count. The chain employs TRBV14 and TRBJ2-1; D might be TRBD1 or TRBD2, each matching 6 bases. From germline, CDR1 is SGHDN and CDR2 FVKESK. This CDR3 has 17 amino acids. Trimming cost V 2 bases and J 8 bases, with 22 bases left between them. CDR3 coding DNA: TGTGCCAGCAGCCAACCTAGGGGGGCCTCCTTTCGGGATGAGCAGTTCTTC. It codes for CASSQPRGASFRDEQFF. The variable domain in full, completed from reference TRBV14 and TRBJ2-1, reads EAGVTQFPSHSVIEKGQTVTLRCDPISGHDNLYWYRRVMGKEIKFLLHFVKESKQDESGMPNNRFLAERTGGTYSTLKVQPAELEDSGVYFCASSQPRGASFRDEQFFGPGTRLTVL.

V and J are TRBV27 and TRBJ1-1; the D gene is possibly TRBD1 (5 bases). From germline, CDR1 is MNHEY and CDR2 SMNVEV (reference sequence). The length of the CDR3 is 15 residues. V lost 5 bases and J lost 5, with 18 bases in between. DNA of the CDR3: TGTGCCAGCAGTCCATGGGACGGCCGTGCAACTGAAGCTTTCTTT. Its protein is CASSPWDGRATEAFF.

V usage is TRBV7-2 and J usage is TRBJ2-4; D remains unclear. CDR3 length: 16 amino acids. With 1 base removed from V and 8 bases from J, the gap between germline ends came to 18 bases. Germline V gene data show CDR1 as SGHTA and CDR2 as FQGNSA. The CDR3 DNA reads TGTGCCAGCAGCTTAGAGGGTCCTCTTACGGTTGACATTCAGTACTTC. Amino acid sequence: CASSLEGPLTVDIQYF. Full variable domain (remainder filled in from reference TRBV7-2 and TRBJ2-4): GAGVSQSPSNKVTEKGKDVELRCDPISGHTALYWYRQSLGQGLEFLIYFQGNSAPDKSGLPSDRFSAERTGGSVSTLTIQRTQQEDSAVYLCASSLEGPLTVDIQYFGAGTRLSVL.

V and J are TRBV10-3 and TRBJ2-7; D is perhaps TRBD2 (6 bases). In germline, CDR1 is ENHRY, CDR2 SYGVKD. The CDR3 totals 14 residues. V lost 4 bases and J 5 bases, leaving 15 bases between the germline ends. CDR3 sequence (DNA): TGTGCCATCAGTGGGGCGGGAACCGGGCACGAGCAGTACTTC. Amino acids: CAISGAGTGHEQYF.

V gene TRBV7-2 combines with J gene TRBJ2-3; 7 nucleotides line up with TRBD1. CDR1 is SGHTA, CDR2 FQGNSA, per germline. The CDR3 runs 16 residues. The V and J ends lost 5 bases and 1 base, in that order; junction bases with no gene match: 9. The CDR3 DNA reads TGTGCCAGCAGCGCCCTAACAGGGGCCCGCACAGATACGCAGTATTTT. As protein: CASSALTGARTDTQYF.

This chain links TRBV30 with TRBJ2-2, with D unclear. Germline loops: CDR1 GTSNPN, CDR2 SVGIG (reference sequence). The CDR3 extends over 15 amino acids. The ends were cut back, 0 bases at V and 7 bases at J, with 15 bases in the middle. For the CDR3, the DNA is TGTGCCTGGAGTGTAGGGAACGGGTGGAGCGGGGAGCTGTTTTTT. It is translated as CAWSVGNGWSGELFF.

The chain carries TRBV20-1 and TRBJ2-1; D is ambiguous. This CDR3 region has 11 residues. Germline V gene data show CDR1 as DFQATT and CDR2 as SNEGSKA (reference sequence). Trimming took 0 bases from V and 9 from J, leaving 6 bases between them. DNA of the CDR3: TGCAGTGCTAGAGATTGGGCTGAGCAGTTCTTC. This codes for CSARDWAEQFF.

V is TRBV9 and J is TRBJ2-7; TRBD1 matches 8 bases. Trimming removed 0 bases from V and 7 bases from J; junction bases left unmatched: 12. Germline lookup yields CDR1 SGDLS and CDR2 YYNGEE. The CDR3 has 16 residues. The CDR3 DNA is TGTGCCAGCAGCGTAGCAGGGGGCGCCAATTTGGGTGAGCAGTACTTC. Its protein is CASSVAGGANLGEQYF.

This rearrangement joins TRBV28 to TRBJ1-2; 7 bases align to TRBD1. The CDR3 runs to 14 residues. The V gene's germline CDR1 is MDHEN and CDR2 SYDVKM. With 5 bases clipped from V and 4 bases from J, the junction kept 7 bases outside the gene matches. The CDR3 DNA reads TGTGCCAGCAGTAGACAGGGTGGTAGCTATGGCTACACCTTC. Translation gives CASSRQGGSYGYTF.

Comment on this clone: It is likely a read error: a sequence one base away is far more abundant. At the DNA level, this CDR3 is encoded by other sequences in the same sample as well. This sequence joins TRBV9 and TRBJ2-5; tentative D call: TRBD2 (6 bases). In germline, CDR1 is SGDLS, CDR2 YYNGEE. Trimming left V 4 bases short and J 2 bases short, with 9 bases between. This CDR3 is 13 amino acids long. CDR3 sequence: CASSPGGQETQYF. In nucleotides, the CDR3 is TGTGCCAGCAGCCCAGGAGGGCAAGAGACCCAGTACTTC. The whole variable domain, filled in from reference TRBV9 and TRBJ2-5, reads DSGVTQTPKHLITATGQRVTLRCSPRSGDLSVYWYQQSLDQGLQFLIQYYNGEERAKGNILERFSAQQFPDLHSELNLSSLELGDSALYFCASSPGGQETQYFGPGTRLLVL.

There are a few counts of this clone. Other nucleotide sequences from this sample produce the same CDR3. Written as DNA, the CDR3 is TGCAGCGCTGGTCGAGGACAGACCTACGAGCAGTACTTC. This gives the protein CSAGRGQTYEQYF. The rearrangement uses TRBV29-1 and TRBJ2-7; weak D call: TRBD1 (6 bases). Germline CDR1 is SQVTM and CDR2 is ANQGSEA. The CDR3 extends over 13 amino acids. V gave up 7 bases and J gave up 2 bases, with 15 bases separating them.

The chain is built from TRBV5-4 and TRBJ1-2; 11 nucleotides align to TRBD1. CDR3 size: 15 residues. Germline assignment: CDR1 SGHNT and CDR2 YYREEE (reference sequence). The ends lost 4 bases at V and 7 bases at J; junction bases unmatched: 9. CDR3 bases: TGTGCCAGCAGCCGAGGACAGGGGGCGACCGGTGGCTACACCTTC. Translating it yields CASSRGQGATGGYTF.

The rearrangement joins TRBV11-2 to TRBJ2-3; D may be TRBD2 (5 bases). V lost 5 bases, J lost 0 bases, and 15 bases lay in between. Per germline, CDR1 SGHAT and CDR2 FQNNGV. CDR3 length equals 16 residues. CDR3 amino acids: CASSRKGSTSTDTQYF. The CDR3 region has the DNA TGTGCCAGCAGCCGGAAAGGGAGCACTAGCACAGATACGCAGTATTTT. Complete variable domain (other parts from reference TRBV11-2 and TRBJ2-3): EAGVAQSPRYKIIEKRQSVAFWCNPISGHATLYWYQQILGQGPKLLIQFQNNGVVDDSQLPKDRFSAERLKGVDSTLKIQPAKLEDSAVYLCASSRKGSTSTDTQYFGPGTRLTVL.

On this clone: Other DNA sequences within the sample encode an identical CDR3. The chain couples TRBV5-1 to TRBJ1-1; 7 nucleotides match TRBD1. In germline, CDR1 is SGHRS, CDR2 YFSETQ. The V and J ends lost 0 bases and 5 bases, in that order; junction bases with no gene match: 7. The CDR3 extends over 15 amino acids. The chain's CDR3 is CASSLDPGGNTEAFF. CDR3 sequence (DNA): TGCGCCAGCAGCTTGGATCCAGGGGGGAATACTGAAGCTTTCTTT.

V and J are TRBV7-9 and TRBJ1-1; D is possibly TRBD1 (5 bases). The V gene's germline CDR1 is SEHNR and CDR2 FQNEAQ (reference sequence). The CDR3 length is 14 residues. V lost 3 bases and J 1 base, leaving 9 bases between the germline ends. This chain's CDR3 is CASSFGHANTEAFF. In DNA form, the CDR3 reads TGTGCCAGCAGCTTCGGACACGCGAACACTGAAGCTTTCTTT.

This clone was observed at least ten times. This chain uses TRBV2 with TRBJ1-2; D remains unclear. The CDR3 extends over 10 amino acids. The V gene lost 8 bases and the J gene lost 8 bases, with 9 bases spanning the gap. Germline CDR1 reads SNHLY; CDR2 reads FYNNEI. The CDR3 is CASRVGGYTF. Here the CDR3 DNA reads TGTGCCAGCCGGGTGGGGGGCTACACCTTC.

This chain's CDR3 is CASSPGGNRDYGYTF. DNA of the CDR3: TGTGCCAGCAGTCCTGGCGGCAACAGGGACTATGGCTACACCTTC. The V gene is TRBV5-5, the J gene TRBJ1-2; tentatively, D is TRBD1 (6 bases). The CDR3 extends over 15 amino acids. Germline V lookup: CDR1 SGHKS, CDR2 YYEKEE (reference sequence). Trimming took off 5 bases at V and 3 bases at J, with 17 bases between the two ends.

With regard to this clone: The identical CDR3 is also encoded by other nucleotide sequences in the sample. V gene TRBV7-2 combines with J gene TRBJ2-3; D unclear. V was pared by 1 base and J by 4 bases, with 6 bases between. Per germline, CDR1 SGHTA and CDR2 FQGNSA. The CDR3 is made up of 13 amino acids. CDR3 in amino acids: CASSLGWSDTQYF. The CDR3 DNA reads TGTGCCAGCAGCTTAGGTTGGTCAGATACGCAGTATTTT.

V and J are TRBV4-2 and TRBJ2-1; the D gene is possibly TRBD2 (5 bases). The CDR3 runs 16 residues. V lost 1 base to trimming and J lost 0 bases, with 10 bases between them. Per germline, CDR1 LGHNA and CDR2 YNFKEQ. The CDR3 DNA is TGTGCCAGCAGCCAAGGAGGGCAAAGCTCCTACAATGAGCAGTTCTTC. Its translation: CASSQGGQSSYNEQFF.

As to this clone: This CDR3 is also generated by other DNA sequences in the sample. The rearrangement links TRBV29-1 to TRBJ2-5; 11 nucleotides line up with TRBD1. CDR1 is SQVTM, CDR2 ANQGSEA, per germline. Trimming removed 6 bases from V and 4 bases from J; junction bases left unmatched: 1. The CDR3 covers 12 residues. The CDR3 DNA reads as TGCAGCGTGGGACAGGGGGGAGAGACCCAGTACTTC. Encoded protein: CSVGQGGETQYF.

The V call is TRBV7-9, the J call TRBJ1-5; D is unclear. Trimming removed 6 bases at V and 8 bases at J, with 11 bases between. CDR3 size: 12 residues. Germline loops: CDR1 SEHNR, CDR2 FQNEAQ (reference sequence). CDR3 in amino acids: CASSLTAEPQHF. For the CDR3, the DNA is TGTGCCAGCAGTCTTACTGCGGAGCCCCAGCATTTT.

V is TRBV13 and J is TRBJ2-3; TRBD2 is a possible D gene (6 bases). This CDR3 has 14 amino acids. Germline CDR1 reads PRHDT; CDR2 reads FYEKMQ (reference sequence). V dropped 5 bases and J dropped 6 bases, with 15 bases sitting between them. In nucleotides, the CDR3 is TGTGCCAGCAGCCAACCCGGACTAATCGATACGCAGTATTTT. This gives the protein CASSQPGLIDTQYF.

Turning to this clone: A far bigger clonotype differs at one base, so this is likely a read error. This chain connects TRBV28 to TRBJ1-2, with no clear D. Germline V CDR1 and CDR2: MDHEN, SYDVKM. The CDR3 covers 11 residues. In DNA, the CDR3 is TGTGCCAGCAGACTGACACTACGCTACGCCTTC. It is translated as CASRLTLRYAF.

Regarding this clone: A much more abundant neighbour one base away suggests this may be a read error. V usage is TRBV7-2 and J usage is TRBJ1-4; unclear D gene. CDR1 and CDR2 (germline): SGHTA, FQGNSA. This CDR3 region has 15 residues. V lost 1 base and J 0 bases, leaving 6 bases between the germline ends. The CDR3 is CASSLVGATNEKLFF. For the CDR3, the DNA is TGTGCCAGCAGCTTAGTGGGTGCAACTAATGAAAAACTGTTTTTT.

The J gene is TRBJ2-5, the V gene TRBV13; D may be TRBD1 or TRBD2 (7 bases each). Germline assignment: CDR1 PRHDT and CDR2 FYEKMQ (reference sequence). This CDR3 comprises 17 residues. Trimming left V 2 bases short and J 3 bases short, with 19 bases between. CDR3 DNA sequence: TGTGCCAGCAGCTTAAGCCTGCGACAGGGAGGGGAAGAGACCCAGTACTTC. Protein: CASSLSLRQGGEETQYF.

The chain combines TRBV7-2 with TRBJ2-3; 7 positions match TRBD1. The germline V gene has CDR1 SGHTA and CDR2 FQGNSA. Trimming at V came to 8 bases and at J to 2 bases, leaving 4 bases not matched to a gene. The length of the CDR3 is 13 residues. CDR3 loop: CASGGQITDTQYF. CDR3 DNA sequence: TGTGCCAGCGGGGGACAGATCACAGATACGCAGTATTTT.

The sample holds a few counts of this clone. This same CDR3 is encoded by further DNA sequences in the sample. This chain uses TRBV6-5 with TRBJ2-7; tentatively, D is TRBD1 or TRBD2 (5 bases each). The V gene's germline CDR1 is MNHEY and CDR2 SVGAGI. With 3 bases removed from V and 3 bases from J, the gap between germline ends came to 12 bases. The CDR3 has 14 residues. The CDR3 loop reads CASSYGGRGYEQYF. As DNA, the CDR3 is TGTGCCAGCAGTTATGGGGGTCGAGGCTACGAGCAGTACTTC.

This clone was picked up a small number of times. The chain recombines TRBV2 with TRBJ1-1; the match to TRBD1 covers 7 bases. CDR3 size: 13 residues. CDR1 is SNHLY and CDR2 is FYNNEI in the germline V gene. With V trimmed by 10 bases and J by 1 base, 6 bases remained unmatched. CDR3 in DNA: TGTGCCATCGGGACAGACAGGAACACTGAAGCTTTCTTT. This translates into CAIGTDRNTEAFF.